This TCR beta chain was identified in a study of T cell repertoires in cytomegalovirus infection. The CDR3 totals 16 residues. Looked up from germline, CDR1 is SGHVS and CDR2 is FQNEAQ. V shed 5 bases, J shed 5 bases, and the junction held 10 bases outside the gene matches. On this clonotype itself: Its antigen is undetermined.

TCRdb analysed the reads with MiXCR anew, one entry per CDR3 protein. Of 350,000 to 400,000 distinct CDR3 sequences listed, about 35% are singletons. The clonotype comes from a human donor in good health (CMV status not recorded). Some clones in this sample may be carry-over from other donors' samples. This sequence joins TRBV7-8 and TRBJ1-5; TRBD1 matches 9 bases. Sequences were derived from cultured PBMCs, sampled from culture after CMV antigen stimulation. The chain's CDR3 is CASSHAGTGIDQPQHF. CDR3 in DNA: TGTGCCAGCAGCCACGCCGGGACAGGGATTGATCAGCCCCAGCATTTT.